This TCR beta chain emerged from a study of post-analysis software for immune sequencing data. Study-level information: Both relapsing-remitting and secondary progressive multiple sclerosis featured among the disease courses, as did progressive-relapsing multiple sclerosis. Study observations and caveats: In patients, TRBV5-6, TRBV5-1 and TRBV20-1 belonged to five TRBV segments found more frequently than in controls. Analysis by F measure revealed that same-batch samples clustered strongly together. There was significantly lower normalized Chao1 diversity in multiple sclerosis patients than in controls.

This clonotype occurred many times. Its antigen is currently unknown. The trim removed 3 bases at V and 3 bases at J, leaving 0 bases unmatched. The CDR3 covers 13 residues. Per the germline V gene, CDR1 is SGHTA and CDR2 is FQGTGA. Included in the TCR beta cDNA libraries were unique molecular identifiers. T cells numbering about 0.9 to 11 million yielded 500,000 to 550,000 cDNA molecules. TCRdb analysed the PCR reads with MiXCR anew, one entry per CDR3 protein. The sample yields hundreds of thousands of distinct CDR3 sequences, 39% seen once. The sample consisted of blood. The chain joins TRBV7-3 to TRBJ1-2; 8 bases fit TRBD1. The receptor comes from a girl aged 2-15 years with multiple sclerosis. The CDR3: CASSLTGDYGYTF. DNA for the CDR3: TGTGCCAGCAGCTTGACAGGGGACTATGGCTACACCTTC.